The rows below give T cell receptor beta chains drawn from one sample of a study of shared clonotypes between healthy human individuals. The table came from immunoSEQ multiplex PCR; TCRdb's copy has only in-frame clones and leaves some out. The sample has 2.3 million or so clones; over 85% are singletons. Specimen: naive CD4+ T cells from PBMCs. These receptors were collected from a man aged 18 to 30 in good health. Some clones in this sample may be carry-over from other donors' samples. CDR3s include the opening cysteine and the closing phenylalanine or tryptophan. Each record gives: J gene, D gene, V gene, clone size, CDR3 protein, CDR3 DNA. A D gene is named only where the DNA matches it firmly. Clone sizes are given selectively: once, few, many, or a class where the clone is expanded.

TRBJ2-7,.,TRBV29-1,.,CSVRTGPSYEQYF,TGCAGCGTGAGGACGGGACCCTCCTACGAGCAGTACTTC
TRBJ2-2,.,TRBV21-1,.,CASSKGDGPLNTGELFF,TGTGCCAGCAGCAAAGGGGACGGACCCCTGAACACCGGGGAGCTGTTTTTT
TRBJ1-2,.,TRBV5-4,.,CASSSTNIYGYTF,TGTGCCAGCAGTTCTACTAACATCTATGGCTACACCTTC
TRBJ2-7,.,TRBV7-2,.,CASSLDYSRPYEQYF,TGTGCCAGCAGCTTAGATTACTCTAGACCCTACGAGCAGTACTTC
TRBJ1-5,.,TRBV11-2,.,CASSLQGLGQPQHF,TGTGCCAGCAGCTTGCAGGGTTTGGGTCAGCCCCAGCATTTT
TRBJ1-1,TRBD1,TRBV7-6,.,CASSGQVNTEAFF,TGTGCCAGCAGCGGACAGGTGAACACTGAAGCTTTCTTT
TRBJ2-2,.,TRBV4-2,.,CASSQEGRWAGELFF,TGTGCCAGCAGCCAAGAGGGGCGGTGGGCCGGGGAGCTGTTTTTT
TRBJ1-1,.,TRBV6-5,once,CASSYTDNYYTEAFF,TGTGCCAGCAGTTACACCGACAACTATTACACTGAAGCTTTCTTT
TRBJ1-5,.,TRBV6-6,once,CASSLGPYSNQPQHF,TGTGCCAGCAGTCTCGGACCTTATAGCAATCAGCCCCAGCATTTT
TRBJ2-7,TRBD1,TRBV7-9,.,CASSLGQGFNEQYF,TGTGCCAGCAGCTTGGGACAGGGATTCAACGAGCAGTACTTC
TRBJ2-3,.,TRBV28,.,CASSVSGRGYTDTQYF,TGTGCCAGCAGCGTCTCGGGAAGGGGGTACACAGATACGCAGTATTTT
TRBJ2-3,.,TRBV5-1,.,CASSLRGREDTQYF,TGCGCCAGCAGCTTGCGGGGCAGGGAGGATACGCAGTATTTT
TRBJ2-3,TRBD2,TRBV2,.,CASRNEGLATDTQYF,TGTGCCAGCAGAAACGAAGGACTAGCCACAGATACGCAGTATTTT
TRBJ2-7,TRBD2,TRBV27,.,CASSLASGAPYEQYF,TGTGCCAGCAGTCTGGCTAGCGGAGCCCCCTACGAGCAGTACTTC
TRBJ1-5,.,TRBV2,once,CASSEGPRGGFQPQHF,TGTGCCAGCAGTGAAGGCCCCAGGGGTGGTTTTCAGCCCCAGCATTTT
TRBJ2-7,.,TRBV9,.,CASSVAGGLVPYEQYF,TGTGCCAGCAGCGTAGCGGGCGGGTTAGTCCCCTACGAGCAGTACTTC
TRBJ2-6,.,TRBV5-4,.,CASNERGSGANVLTF,TGTGCCAGCAACGAAAGGGGCTCTGGGGCCAACGTCCTGACTTTC
TRBJ2-2,TRBD1,TRBV5-1,.,CASSPDRGHTGELFF,TGCGCCAGCAGCCCGGACAGGGGACACACCGGGGAGCTGTTTTTT
TRBJ1-2,.,TRBV5-8,.,CASSFQDTYGYTF,TGTGCCAGCAGTTTTCAGGACACCTATGGCTACACCTTC
TRBJ1-5,.,TRBV18,.,CASPEGQPQHF,TGTGCCAGCCCGGAGGGGCAGCCCCAGCATTTT
TRBJ2-7,.,TRBV6-5,.,CASTLAQGPYEQYF,TGTGCCAGCACTCTAGCGCAGGGACCCTACGAGCAGTACTTC
TRBJ2-6,TRBD1,TRBV5-1,.,CASRPTGGAGANVLTF,TGCGCCAGCAGACCCACAGGGGGCGCTGGGGCCAACGTCCTGACTTTC
TRBJ2-1,.,TRBV6-1,.,CASSEALGGPYNEQFF,TGTGCCAGCAGTGAAGCCCTAGGGGGTCCCTACAATGAGCAGTTCTTC
TRBJ2-7,.,TRBV28,.,CASLGVSYEQYF,TGTGCCAGCTTAGGGGTCTCCTACGAGCAGTACTTC
TRBJ2-7,TRBD1,TRBV5-4,once,CASSLGGDRVSEQYF,TGTGCCAGCAGCTTGGGGGGGGACAGGGTAAGCGAGCAGTACTTC
TRBJ2-7,TRBD1,TRBV6-1,.,CASSFRQGSSYEQYF,TGTGCCAGCAGTTTCCGACAGGGGAGCTCCTACGAGCAGTACTTC
TRBJ2-1,TRBD1,TRBV5-1,.,CASSLITGASYNEQFF,TGCGCCAGCAGCTTGATAACAGGGGCCTCCTACAATGAGCAGTTCTTC
TRBJ2-3,TRBD2,TRBV9,.,CASSPRTSITTDTQYF,TGTGCCAGCAGCCCACGGACTAGCATAACCACAGATACGCAGTATTTT
TRBJ2-1,TRBD2,TRBV5-1,.,CASSRVARTSGAYNEQFF,TGCGCCAGCAGCAGGGTAGCCCGGACTAGCGGGGCCTACAATGAGCAGTTCTTC
TRBJ2-7,TRBD2,TRBV7-2,.,CASRPAGGNYEQYF,TGTGCCAGCAGACCGGCGGGAGGGAACTACGAGCAGTACTTC
TRBJ2-3,TRBD2,TRBV10-3,.,CAIGRAGFTDTQYF,TGTGCCATCGGGAGGGCGGGATTCACAGATACGCAGTATTTT
TRBJ1-2,.,TRBV29-1,.,CSVAAGSWGYTF,TGCAGCGTTGCGGCAGGGTCATGGGGCTACACCTTC
TRBJ2-1,.,TRBV20-1,.,CSSKYNEQFF,TGCAGCTCTAAGTACAATGAGCAGTTCTTC
TRBJ2-7,.,TRBV7-9,.,CASSSLTGLYEQYF,TGTGCCAGCAGCTCCCTGACTGGCCTCTACGAGCAGTACTTC
TRBJ2-1,.,TRBV10-3,.,CAISEIPSDSYNEQFF,TGTGCCATCAGTGAGATACCGTCAGACTCCTACAATGAGCAGTTCTTC
TRBJ2-4,TRBD1,TRBV18,once,CASSPPGTALAKNIQYF,TGTGCCAGCTCACCACCCGGGACAGCTCTAGCCAAAAACATTCAGTACTTC
TRBJ1-2,TRBD1,TRBV19,.,CASRWGFGQGNYGYTF,TGTGCCAGCAGATGGGGGTTCGGACAGGGGAACTATGGCTACACCTTC
TRBJ2-1,.,TRBV7-9,.,CASSRRLLEQFF,TGTGCCAGCAGCAGAAGGCTTCTCGAGCAGTTCTTC
TRBJ2-6,.,TRBV6-5,.,CASTPSGANVLTF,TGTGCCAGCACCCCGTCTGGGGCCAACGTCCTGACTTTC
TRBJ1-2,TRBD1,TRBV28,.,CAGRTGAYGYTF,TGTGCCGGCAGGACAGGGGCCTATGGCTACACCTTC
TRBJ2-5,.,TRBV7-8,.,CASSLLTGSQETQYF,TGTGCCAGCAGCCTACTTACGGGATCCCAAGAGACCCAGTACTTC
TRBJ2-7,TRBD1,TRBV19,.,CASGTGSGEQYF,TGTGCCAGCGGGACAGGGAGCGGCGAGCAGTACTTC
TRBJ2-2,.,TRBV7-7,.,CASSLRAGPGGELFF,TGTGCCAGCAGCTTAAGGGCGGGACCGGGCGGGGAGCTGTTTTTT
TRBJ2-7,.,TRBV4-1,.,CASSQISGEQYF,TGCGCCAGCAGCCAGATCTCGGGCGAGCAGTACTTC
TRBJ1-1,.,TRBV7-8,few,CASSLVGGNTEAFF,TGTGCCAGCAGCTTAGTGGGGGGGAACACTGAAGCTTTCTTT
TRBJ2-1,.,TRBV5-4,.,CASSLDRGDNEQFF,TGTGCCAGCAGCTTGGATAGGGGGGACAATGAGCAGTTCTTC
TRBJ2-5,.,TRBV5-4,.,CASSETGGGQYF,TGTGCCAGCAGCGAGACAGGAGGCGGCCAGTACTTC
TRBJ2-7,.,TRBV6-1,.,CASSSLPANSYEQYF,TGTGCCAGCAGTTCACTCCCCGCGAACTCCTACGAGCAGTACTTC
TRBJ2-1,.,TRBV2,.,CASRLIGNNEQFF,TGTGCCAGCAGGTTAATAGGCAACAATGAGCAGTTCTTC
TRBJ1-4,TRBD1,TRBV19,.,CASSIIPGGNEKLFF,TGTGCCAGTAGTATCATCCCAGGGGGCAATGAAAAACTGTTTTTT
TRBJ2-7,.,TRBV27,.,CASSLKAFSYEQYF,TGTGCCAGCAGTTTAAAGGCTTTCTCCTACGAGCAGTACTTC
TRBJ2-5,TRBD1,TRBV14,.,CASSQFQGAPETQYF,TGTGCCAGCAGCCAATTCCAGGGGGCCCCAGAGACCCAGTACTTC
TRBJ2-6,.,TRBV7-8,.,CASSLGVQRGVSGANVLTF,TGTGCCAGCAGCTTAGGGGTCCAGAGAGGAGTCTCTGGGGCCAACGTCCTGACTTTC